Shown below are 30 T cell receptor beta chains from a single sample sequenced in a study of T cells in Graves' hyperthyroidism and ophthalmopathy (dated by TCRdb to about 2019). Library preparation used multiplex PCR. The sequencing machine was an Illumina HiSeq 2000. The TCR beta CDR3 regions were amplified from the RNA transcripts. A first-round RT-PCR of the TCR CDR3 used the HTBI primer set with the Qiagen OneStep RT-PCR kit. The public reads were quality trimmed at Q25 with fastp and then assembled into clones with MiXCR by TCRdb, keeping productive beta chains. Every distinct CDR3 protein forms one entry, paired with its most common genes and DNA. The sample includes about 560,000 distinct CDR3 sequences, with about a sixth observed a single time. The ten largest clones add up to about 7% of the sample. Material: blood. The source is a woman aged 30 to 39 with Graves' hyperthyroidism.

This clonotype was detected ten times or more. The V call is TRBV7-8, the J call TRBJ2-7; D might be TRBD2 (6 bases). Trimming took off 0 bases at V and 3 bases at J, with 18 bases between the two ends. This CDR3 comprises 17 residues. CDR1 and CDR2 from the germline V gene are SGHVS and FQNEAQ. CDR3 DNA: TGTGCCAGCAGCTTAGCGAGGACGGGAGCCCTATTCTACGAGCAGTACTTC. This sequence encodes CASSLARTGALFYEQYF.

The rearrangement links TRBV3-1 to TRBJ2-1, with 10 positions matching TRBD2. This CDR3 region has 16 residues. In germline, CDR1 is LGHDT, CDR2 YNNKEL (reference sequence). V shed 1 base, J shed 3 bases, and the junction held 3 bases outside the gene matches. CDR3 coding DNA: TGTGCCAGCAGCCAAGCTAGCGGGAGCTTCTACAATGAGCAGTTCTTC. Translation gives CASSQASGSFYNEQFF.

The chain links TRBV4-2 to TRBJ2-5, with 10 bases that match TRBD2. The CDR3 length is 15 residues. Germline-derived CDR1 and CDR2 are LGHNA and YNFKEQ. J was trimmed by 8 bases and V by 0 bases; bases with no gene match: 6. The CDR3 protein is CASSQDGLAGATQYF. DNA for the CDR3: TGTGCCAGCAGCCAAGATGGGCTAGCGGGAGCTACCCAGTACTTC.

V gene TRBV11-2 combines with J gene TRBJ2-3; 10 positions agree with TRBD2. With 1 base clipped from V and 1 base from J, the junction kept 5 bases outside the gene matches. The germline V gene has CDR1 SGHAT and CDR2 FQNNGV. This CDR3 comprises 17 residues. The CDR3 reads CASSLGKAGGGTDTQYF. The CDR3 nucleotides read TGTGCCAGCAGCTTAGGAAAAGCGGGAGGGGGCACAGATACGCAGTATTTT.

This clonotype was detected many times. The rearrangement uses TRBV6-1 and TRBJ1-5; D is uncertain. Per germline, CDR1 MNHNS and CDR2 SASEGT. The CDR3 is 14 amino acids. Trimming took off 5 bases at V and 0 bases at J, with 8 bases between the two ends. The CDR3 region is CASSTSYSNQPQHF. The CDR3 region has the DNA TGTGCCAGCAGTACCAGTTATAGCAATCAGCCCCAGCATTTT.

This clonotype has ten or more counts. V usage is TRBV24-1 and J usage is TRBJ2-1; 10 bases line up with TRBD1. V lost 4 bases and J lost 4; bases outside the gene matches: 6. The CDR3 is made up of 16 amino acids. Per germline, CDR1 KGHDR and CDR2 SFDVKD. The CDR3 coding sequence is TGTGCCACCAGTGAGCCGACAGGGGGCCTATACAATGAGCAGTTCTTC. This encodes CATSEPTGGLYNEQFF.

This clonotype was picked up a small number of times. The chain employs TRBV4-1 and TRBJ1-1; D unclear. The germline CDR1 and CDR2 sequences are MGHRA and YSYEKL. Trimming took 5 bases from V and 4 from J, leaving 11 bases between them. The CDR3 is 13 residues long. Here the CDR3 reads CASSATASTEAFF. CDR3 coding DNA: TGCGCCAGCAGCGCAACGGCTAGCACTGAAGCTTTCTTT.

The rearrangement joins TRBV20-1 to TRBJ2-7, with D possibly matching TRBD1 (5 bases). Germline V gene lookup returns CDR1 DFQATT and CDR2 SNEGSKA (reference sequence). CDR3 length: 14 residues. Trimming left V 3 bases short and J 7 bases short, with 19 bases between. CDR3 DNA: TGCAGTGCTAGTCATCAGGGATTCTACGAGGAGCAGTACTTC. Its translation is CSASHQGFYEEQYF.

The chain is built from TRBV7-9 and TRBJ1-2, with no clear D. V was cut by 2 bases and J by 9 bases, with 7 bases left in between. This CDR3 region has 11 residues. CDR1 SEHNR and CDR2 FQNEAQ come from the germline V gene (reference sequence). CDR3 nucleotides: TGTGCCAGCAGCTTAACGGAGAGCTACACCTTC. This gives the protein CASSLTESYTF.

This sequence joins TRBV6-2 or TRBV6-3 and TRBJ1-1, with D maybe TRBD1 (6 bases). Trimming removed 4 bases from V and 4 bases from J, with 16 bases in between. There are 15 residues in the CDR3. Germline V lookup: CDR1 MNHEY, CDR2 SVGEGT. This CDR3 is CASSLNPGAGTEAFF. DNA for the CDR3: TGTGCCAGCAGTTTGAACCCAGGGGCGGGCACTGAAGCTTTCTTT.

A few counts support this clonotype. The V call is TRBV2, the J call TRBJ1-5; the D gene is possibly TRBD1 (5 bases). Trimming removed 3 bases from V and 15 bases from J, with 18 bases in between. The CDR3 totals 13 residues. CDR1 is SNHLY, CDR2 FYNNEI, per germline. The DNA for the CDR3 is TGTGCCAGCAGTGAGGACCGGGACGGCGAAGGGCATTTT. Its protein is CASSEDRDGEGHF.

This clonotype was counted at least ten times. This chain connects TRBV7-2 to TRBJ2-2; D not resolved. Trimming took 1 base from V and 3 from J, leaving 9 bases between them. The CDR3 spans 15 residues. Germline CDR1 SGHTA, CDR2 FQGNSA. Here the CDR3 reads CASSLGDYDTGELFF. The DNA for the CDR3 is TGTGCCAGCAGCTTAGGAGATTACGACACCGGGGAGCTGTTTTTT.

This clonotype has a count of ten or more. V is TRBV7-9 and J is TRBJ1-2; weak D call: TRBD1 (5 bases). Looked up from germline, CDR1 is SEHNR and CDR2 is FQNEAQ (reference sequence). V lost 1 base, J lost 2 bases, and 17 bases lay in between. The CDR3 extends over 17 amino acids. The CDR3 is CASSLGDGHFRNYGYTF. DNA of the CDR3: TGTGCCAGCAGCTTAGGCGATGGACATTTTAGGAACTATGGCTACACCTTC.

In its sample, this clonotype was seen many times. This sequence joins TRBV20-1 and TRBJ2-1; 11 nucleotides agree with TRBD2. V shed 5 bases and J 3 bases; nucleotides not matched to a gene: 3. The germline CDR1 and CDR2 sequences are DFQATT and SNEGSKA (reference sequence). The CDR3 spans 14 residues. The CDR3 reads CSALAGGRYNEQFF. The CDR3 DNA is TGCAGTGCTCTAGCGGGAGGTCGCTACAATGAGCAGTTCTTC.

This clonotype was recorded many times. The chain has TRBV2 and TRBJ1-1; D call uncertain. CDR3 length: 12 amino acids. V was shortened by 2 bases and J by 6 bases, with 7 bases between the two germline ends. Germline V lookup: CDR1 SNHLY, CDR2 FYNNEI. This chain's CDR3 is CASSELRSEAFF. The DNA of the CDR3 is TGTGCCAGCAGTGAATTGCGGTCTGAAGCTTTCTTT. Full variable domain (remainder filled in from reference TRBV2 and TRBJ1-1): EPEVTQTPSHQVTQMGQEVILRCVPISNHLYFYWYRQILGQKVEFLVSFYNNEISEKSEIFDDQFSVERPDGSNFTLKIRSTKLEDSAMYFCASSELRSEAFFGQGTRLTVV.

The chain combines TRBV28 with TRBJ2-2, with a possible D match to TRBD1 (6 bases). V was cut by 6 bases and J by 1 base, with 18 bases left in between. Germline CDR1 reads MDHEN; CDR2 reads SYDVKM. The length of the CDR3 is 17 residues. CDR3: CASSGDKALRNTGELFF. The CDR3 DNA follows: TGTGCCAGCAGCGGGGACAAAGCCCTACGGAACACCGGGGAGCTGTTTTTT.

This clonotype was counted ten times or more. This chain links TRBV11-2 with TRBJ2-5; D uncertain. Looked up from germline, CDR1 is SGHAT and CDR2 is FQNNGV. Trimming left V 5 bases short and J 5 bases short, with 12 bases between. The CDR3 runs 13 residues. CDR3 loop: CASSRVSWETQYF. DNA of the CDR3: TGTGCCAGCAGCAGGGTATCTTGGGAGACCCAGTACTTC.

This clonotype came up a few times. In nucleotides, the CDR3 is TGTGCCAGCAGTTTAAACTTCTTACAGGAATCGAGGGGCACAGATACGCAGTATTTT. Amino acid sequence: CASSLNFLQESRGTDTQYF. The J gene is TRBJ2-3, the V gene TRBV28, with D perhaps being TRBD1 or TRBD2 (5 bases each). The V gene's germline CDR1 is MDHEN and CDR2 SYDVKM. V was cut by 2 bases and J by 1 base, with 22 bases left in between. The CDR3 sequence is 19 residues long.

V and J are TRBV10-2 and TRBJ2-7, with 7 bases identical to TRBD2. CDR1 is WSHSY, CDR2 SAAADI, per germline. V lost 3 bases, J lost 3 bases, and 14 bases stayed unmatched. The CDR3 totals 17 residues. The DNA of the CDR3 is TGCGCCAGCAGTGACCGGACGCTGGCGGGAGAAGTCTACGAGCAGTACTTC. It is translated as CASSDRTLAGEVYEQYF.

This clonotype was seen repeatedly, ten times or more. The J gene is TRBJ1-1, the V gene TRBV4-3, with D hard to call. Germline CDR1 is LGHNA and CDR2 is YSLEER. The CDR3 is 14 residues long. V lost 1 base to trimming and J lost 4 bases, with 10 bases between them. The CDR3 nucleotides read TGCGCCAGCAGCCAAGGAACGCGGGGCACTGAAGCTTTCTTT. Residues: CASSQGTRGTEAFF.

With regard to this clonotype: At one of its ends the junction is not consistent with the germline gene, which may arise from a read error. The chain employs TRBV6-1 and TRBJ2-1; 10 nucleotides align to TRBD1. Per the germline V gene, CDR1 is MNHNS and CDR2 is SASEGT. The length of the CDR3 is 18 residues. DNA for the CDR3: TGTGCCGGCAGGCCGGGACAGGGGTCCTCCCTTGGGTACAATGAGCAGTTCTTC. The encoded protein is CAGRPGQGSSLGYNEQFF.

The chain recombines TRBV20-1 with TRBJ2-5; a weak D match, TRBD1 (6 bases). Germline CDR1 reads DFQATT; CDR2 reads SNEGSKA (reference sequence). Trimming removed 5 bases from V and 4 bases from J, with 14 bases in between. CDR3 length: 13 residues. This chain's CDR3 is CSALRVGGETQYF. DNA of the CDR3: TGCAGTGCTTTACGGGTAGGGGGAGAGACCCAGTACTTC.

Comments on this clonotype: Germline is not matched at one junction end, which may reflect a read error. The rearrangement links TRBV6-5 to TRBJ2-1, with a weak D call TRBD2 (6 bases). The germline gives CDR1 MNHEY, CDR2 SVGAGI. CDR3 length equals 16 residues. Here the CDR3 DNA reads TGTGCCAGCAGTTACTCAGGGCGGGGCTCCTACAATGGGCAGTTCTTC. This translates into CASSYSGRGSYNGQFF.

This clonotype was observed at least ten times. CDR3 sequence: CASSLYPTSGRLREQYF. CDR3 DNA: TGTGCCAGCAGCTTATACCCAACCAGCGGGAGATTACGCGAGCAGTACTTC. The genes are TRBV7-3 and TRBJ2-7; 8 bases match TRBD2. The CDR3 length is 17 residues. Per the germline V gene, CDR1 is SGHTA and CDR2 is FQGTGA. V was pared by 2 bases and J by 6 bases, with 15 bases of the junction left unmatched.

J is TRBJ2-2 and V is TRBV6-1; maybe TRBD2 (7 bases). The germline CDR1 and CDR2 sequences are MNHNS and SASEGT. This CDR3 contains 15 residues. V was clipped by 5 bases and J by 3 bases, with 13 bases between them. CDR3 DNA sequence: TGTGCCAGCAGTCCCGGGGGGCGGGACACCGGGGAGCTGTTTTTT. Translation gives CASSPGGRDTGELFF.

This clonotype was seen ten or more times. V is TRBV5-1 and J is TRBJ2-2; D not resolved. Germline CDR1 is SGHRS and CDR2 is YFSETQ. V was pared by 0 bases and J by 2 bases, with 5 bases between. CDR3 size: 14 residues. CDR3 protein: CASSLADNTGELFF. The CDR3 nucleotides are TGCGCCAGCAGCTTGGCCGACAACACCGGGGAGCTGTTTTTT.

The chain recombines TRBV14 with TRBJ2-3; D not resolved. Germline V gives CDR1 SGHDN, CDR2 FVKESK. The V and J ends lost 0 bases and 4 bases respectively, with 8 bases between them. CDR3 length: 14 amino acids. This chain's CDR3 is CASSQDLSPDTQYF. In DNA form, the CDR3 reads TGTGCCAGCAGCCAAGATCTAAGCCCAGATACGCAGTATTTT.

V is TRBV2 and J is TRBJ2-3; TRBD2 matches at 13 bases. The CDR3 contains 18 residues. Germline CDR1 reads SNHLY; CDR2 reads FYNNEI. V dropped 6 bases and J dropped 2; count of bases not matched to a gene: 11. The CDR3 nucleotides read TGTGCCAGCAGCGAGAAAGGACTAGCGGGAGTGGACACAGATACGCAGTATTTT. This codes for CASSEKGLAGVDTDTQYF.

This clonotype was observed a few times. The gene calls are TRBV6-6 and TRBJ2-7, with 9 bases lining up with TRBD2. The junction had 6 bases not matched to a gene; V was cut back by 2 bases and J by 7 bases. CDR3 length: 14 residues. Germline V gene sequence: CDR1 MNHNY, CDR2 SVGAGI (reference sequence). The CDR3 DNA reads as TGTGCCAGCAGTTACGGGACTAGCTCCCGTGAGCAGTACTTC. Translated: CASSYGTSSREQYF.

The chain links TRBV4-1 to TRBJ2-7, with unresolved D. V was trimmed by 4 bases and J by 6 bases, leaving 25 bases between them. This CDR3 has 17 residues. Germline V gene sequence: CDR1 MGHRA, CDR2 YSYEKL. As DNA, the CDR3 is TGCGCCAGCAGCCGACTCCCCGCTCTCCCCTATTCAGGCGAGCAGTACTTC. It encodes CASSRLPALPYSGEQYF.